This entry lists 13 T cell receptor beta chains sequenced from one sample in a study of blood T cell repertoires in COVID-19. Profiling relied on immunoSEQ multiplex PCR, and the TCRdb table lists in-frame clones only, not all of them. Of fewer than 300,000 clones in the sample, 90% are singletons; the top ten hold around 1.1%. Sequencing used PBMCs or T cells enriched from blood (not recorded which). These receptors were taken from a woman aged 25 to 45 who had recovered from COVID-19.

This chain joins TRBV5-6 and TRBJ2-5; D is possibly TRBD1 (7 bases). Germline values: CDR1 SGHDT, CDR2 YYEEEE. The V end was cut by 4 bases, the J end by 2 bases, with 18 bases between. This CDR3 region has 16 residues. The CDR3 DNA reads TGTGCCAGCAGCGGAGGAGGGACAGCCAAACAAGAGACCCAGTACTTC. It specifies CASSGGGTAKQETQYF.

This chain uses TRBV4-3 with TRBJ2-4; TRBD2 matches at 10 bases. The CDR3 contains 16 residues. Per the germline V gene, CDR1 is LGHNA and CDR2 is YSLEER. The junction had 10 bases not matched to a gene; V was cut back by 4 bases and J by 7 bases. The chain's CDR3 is CASSREIAGGLNIQYF. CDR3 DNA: TGCGCCAGCAGCCGAGAAATAGCGGGAGGATTGAACATTCAGTACTTC.

CDR3 in amino acids: CASSRGGYNEQFF. The CDR3 nucleotides are TGTGCCAGCAGCCGAGGCGGGTACAATGAGCAGTTCTTC. The chain joins TRBV7-2 to TRBJ2-1, with a tentative D call TRBD2 (5 bases). CDR3 length: 13 residues. V lost 5 bases, J lost 4 bases, and 9 bases lay in between. The V gene's germline CDR1 is SGHTA and CDR2 FQGNSA.

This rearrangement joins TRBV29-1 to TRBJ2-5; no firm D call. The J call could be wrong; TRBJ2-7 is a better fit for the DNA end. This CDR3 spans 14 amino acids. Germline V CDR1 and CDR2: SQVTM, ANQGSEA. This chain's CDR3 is CSVAAVRNSYEQYF. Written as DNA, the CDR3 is TGCAGCGTGGCGGCAGTACGGAACTCCTACGAGCAGTACTTC.

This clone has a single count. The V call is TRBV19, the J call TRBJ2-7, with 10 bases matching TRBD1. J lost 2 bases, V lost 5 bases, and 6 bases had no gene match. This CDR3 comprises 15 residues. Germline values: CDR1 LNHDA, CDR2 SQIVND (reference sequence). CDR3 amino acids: CASSPRQGAAYEQYF. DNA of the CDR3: TGTGCCAGTAGTCCCCGACAGGGGGCTGCCTACGAGCAGTACTTC.

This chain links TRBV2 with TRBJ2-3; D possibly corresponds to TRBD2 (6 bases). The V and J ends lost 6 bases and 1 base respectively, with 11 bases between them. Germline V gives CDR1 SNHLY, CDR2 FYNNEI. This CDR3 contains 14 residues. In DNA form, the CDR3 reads TGTGCCAGCAGGGAGGGTGGCGGCACAGATACGCAGTATTTT. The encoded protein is CASREGGGTDTQYF.

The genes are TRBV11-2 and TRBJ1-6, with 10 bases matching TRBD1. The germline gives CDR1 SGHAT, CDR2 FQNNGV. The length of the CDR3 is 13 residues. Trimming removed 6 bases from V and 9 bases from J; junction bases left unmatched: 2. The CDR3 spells CASSRDRGSPLHF. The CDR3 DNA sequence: TGTGCCAGCAGTCGGGACAGGGGTTCACCCCTCCACTTT.

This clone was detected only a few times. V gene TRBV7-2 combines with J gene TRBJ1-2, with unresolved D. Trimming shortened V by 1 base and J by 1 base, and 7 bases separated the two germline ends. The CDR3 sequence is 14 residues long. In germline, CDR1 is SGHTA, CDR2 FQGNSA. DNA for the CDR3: TGTGCCAGCAGCTTAGGGGGAGGTAACTATGGCTACACCTTC. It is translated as CASSLGGGNYGYTF.

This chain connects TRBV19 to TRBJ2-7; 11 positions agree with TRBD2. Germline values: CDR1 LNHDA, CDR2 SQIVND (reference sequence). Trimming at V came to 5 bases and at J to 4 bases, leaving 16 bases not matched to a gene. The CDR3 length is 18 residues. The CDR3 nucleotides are TGTGCCAGTAGTTCACAGATCGGATCTAGCGGGAGGAGGTACGAGCAGTACTTC. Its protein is CASSSQIGSSGRRYEQYF. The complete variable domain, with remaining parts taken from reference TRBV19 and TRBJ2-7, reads DGGITQSPKYLFRKEGQNVTLSCEQNLNHDAMYWYRQDPGQGLRLIYYSQIVNDFQKGDIAEGYSVSREKKESFPLTVTSAQKNPTAFYLCASSSQIGSSGRRYEQYFGPGTRLTVT.

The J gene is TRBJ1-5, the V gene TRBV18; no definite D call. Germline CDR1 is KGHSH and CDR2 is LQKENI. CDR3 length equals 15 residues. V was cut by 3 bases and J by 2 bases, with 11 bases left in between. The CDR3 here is CASSPPGAGNQPQHF. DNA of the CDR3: TGTGCCAGCTCACCCCCTGGAGCAGGCAATCAGCCCCAGCATTTT. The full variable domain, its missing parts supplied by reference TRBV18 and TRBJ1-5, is NAGVMQNPRHLVRRRGQEARLRCSPMKGHSHVYWYRQLPEEGLKFMVYLQKENIIDESGMPKERFSAEFPKEGPSILRIQQVVRGDSAAYFCASSPPGAGNQPQHFGDGTRLSIL.

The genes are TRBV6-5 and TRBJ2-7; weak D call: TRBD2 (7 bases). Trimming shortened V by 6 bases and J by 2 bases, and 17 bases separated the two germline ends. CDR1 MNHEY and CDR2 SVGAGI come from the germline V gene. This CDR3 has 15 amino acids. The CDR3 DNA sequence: TGTGCCAGCAGCCCAGGGGAGGGAGTTCCCTACGAGCAGTACTTC. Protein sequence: CASSPGEGVPYEQYF.

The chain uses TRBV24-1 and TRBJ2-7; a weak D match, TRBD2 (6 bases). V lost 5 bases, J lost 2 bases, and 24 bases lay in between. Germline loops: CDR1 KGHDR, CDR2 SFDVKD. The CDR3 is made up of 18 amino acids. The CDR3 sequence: CATSGMIGPGTETYEQYF. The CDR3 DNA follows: TGTGCCACCAGTGGAATGATAGGGCCGGGGACTGAAACCTACGAGCAGTACTTC.

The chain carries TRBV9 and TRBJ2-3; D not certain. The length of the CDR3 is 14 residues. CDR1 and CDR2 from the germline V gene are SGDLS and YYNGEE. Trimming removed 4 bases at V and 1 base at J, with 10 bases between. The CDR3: CASSQLIGTDTQYF. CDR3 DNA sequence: TGTGCCAGCAGCCAACTTATAGGCACAGATACGCAGTATTTT. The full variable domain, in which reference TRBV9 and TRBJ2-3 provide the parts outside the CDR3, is DSGVTQTPKHLITATGQRVTLRCSPRSGDLSVYWYQQSLDQGLQFLIQYYNGEERAKGNILERFSAQQFPDLHSELNLSSLELGDSALYFCASSQLIGTDTQYFGPGTRLTVL.